This T cell receptor (beta chain) was obtained from a study of blood T cell repertoires in COVID-19. On the study more broadly: T cells, B-cell-depleted T cells, or PBMCs supplied cDNA or gDNA.

Repertoires were generated with immunoSEQ multiplex PCR, while TCRdb's copy carries only in-frame clones and drops some. In the table there are roughly 250,000 clones, approximately 86% of which are singletons. The CDR3 has 17 amino acids. The V segment lost 1 base and the J segment 10 bases; nucleotides outside the gene matches: 12. Germline CDR1 reads SGHVS; CDR2 reads FQNEAQ. This clonotype was obtained from a woman between 40 and 55 years old with acute COVID-19. The chain is built from TRBV7-8 and TRBJ2-1; TRBD2 matches 11 bases. The sample comprised PBMCs or T cells enriched from blood (not recorded which). In nucleotides, the CDR3 is TGTGCCAGCAGCTTAGGGCCCCCGGGACTAGCGGTTTCCGAGCAGTTCTTC. Translated, it gives CASSLGPPGLAVSEQFF.